These T cell receptor beta chains were read from a single sample in a study of beta chain features in type 1 diabetes. The protocol was immunoSEQ multiplex PCR, while the TCRdb copy is restricted to in-frame clones and leaves out a portion. The sample lists about 25,000 clones; roughly two thirds were seen once. Sequencing used stem cell memory CD4+ T cells from blood. All receptors come from a woman in her thirties or forties with type 1 diabetes. CDR3s include the opening cysteine and the closing phenylalanine or tryptophan. The order of the fields is D gene, V gene, clone size, J gene, CDR3 protein, CDR3 DNA. The D gene is left open where the match is weak. Clone size is given for some rows only: seen once, a few or many times, or a class if the clone is expanded.

d_gene: TRBD1; v_gene: TRBV7-3; abundance: .; j_gene: TRBJ2-7; CDR3aa: CASSLTGAAYEQYF; CDR3nt: TGTGCCAGCAGCTTGACAGGGGCAGCCTACGAGCAGTACTTC
d_gene: .; v_gene: TRBV4-3; abundance: .; j_gene: TRBJ2-7; CDR3aa: CASSQESRGGEQYF; CDR3nt: TGCGCCAGCAGCCAAGAGAGTAGGGGAGGCGAGCAGTACTTC
d_gene: .; v_gene: TRBV5-1; abundance: .; j_gene: TRBJ2-7; CDR3aa: CASTDYYEQYF; CDR3nt: TGCGCCAGCACTGACTACTACGAGCAGTACTTC
d_gene: .; v_gene: TRBV5-1; abundance: .; j_gene: TRBJ1-1; CDR3aa: CASSQGSMNTEAFF; CDR3nt: TGCGCCAGCAGCCAGGGGAGCATGAACACTGAAGCTTTCTTT
d_gene: .; v_gene: TRBV7-3; abundance: .; j_gene: TRBJ1-2; CDR3aa: CASSLEQGRGYTF; CDR3nt: TGTGCCAGCAGCTTAGAACAGGGCCGGGGCTACACCTTC
d_gene: TRBD1; v_gene: TRBV7-2; abundance: few; j_gene: TRBJ1-1; CDR3aa: CASSSVPGQGGNTEAFF; CDR3nt: TGTGCCAGCAGCTCAGTCCCGGGACAGGGGGGGAACACTGAAGCTTTCTTT
d_gene: .; v_gene: TRBV20-1; abundance: few; j_gene: TRBJ2-7; CDR3aa: CSARRGGEQYF; CDR3nt: TGCAGTGCTAGGAGGGGGGGAGAGCAGTACTTC
d_gene: .; v_gene: TRBV30; abundance: .; j_gene: TRBJ2-1; CDR3aa: CAWSPDSLAGQFF; CDR3nt: TGTGCCTGGAGTCCCGACAGCTTAGCTGGGCAGTTCTTC
d_gene: .; v_gene: TRBV11-1; abundance: .; j_gene: TRBJ2-5; CDR3aa: CASSLQGRAETQYF; CDR3nt: TGTGCCAGCAGCTTGCAGGGGAGGGCAGAGACCCAGTACTTC
d_gene: .; v_gene: TRBV7-2; abundance: few; j_gene: TRBJ1-2; CDR3aa: CASSLGTFNYGYTF; CDR3nt: TGTGCCAGCAGCCTCGGTACTTTTAACTATGGCTACACCTTC
d_gene: .; v_gene: TRBV7-2; abundance: .; j_gene: TRBJ1-1; CDR3aa: CASSLSLDTEAFF; CDR3nt: TGTGCCAGCAGCTTAAGTCTAGACACTGAAGCTTTCTTT
d_gene: .; v_gene: TRBV7-9; abundance: .; j_gene: TRBJ2-5; CDR3aa: CASSMVSQETQYF; CDR3nt: TGTGCCAGCTCTATGGTCTCCCAAGAGACCCAGTACTTC
d_gene: .; v_gene: TRBV4-2; abundance: few; j_gene: TRBJ2-2; CDR3aa: CASSQDDSNTGELFF; CDR3nt: TGTGCCAGCAGCCAAGATGACAGCAACACCGGGGAGCTGTTTTTT
d_gene: .; v_gene: TRBV7-9; abundance: .; j_gene: TRBJ2-7; CDR3aa: CASSLARAEQYF; CDR3nt: TGTGCCAGCAGCTTAGCACGAGCAGAGCAGTACTTC
d_gene: TRBD2; v_gene: TRBV27; abundance: .; j_gene: TRBJ2-7; CDR3aa: CASRTRGGYEQYF; CDR3nt: TGTGCCAGCAGGACGCGGGGGGGTTACGAGCAGTACTTC
d_gene: .; v_gene: TRBV4-2; abundance: .; j_gene: TRBJ1-2; CDR3aa: CASSIDRSYGYTF; CDR3nt: TGTGCCAGCAGCATAGACAGGTCCTATGGCTACACCTTC
d_gene: .; v_gene: TRBV2; abundance: .; j_gene: TRBJ2-7; CDR3aa: CASSEHTGYEQYF; CDR3nt: TGTGCCAGCAGTGAACATACAGGGTACGAGCAGTACTTC
d_gene: TRBD2; v_gene: TRBV30; abundance: .; j_gene: TRBJ2-3; CDR3aa: CAWSVRGTTPDTQYF; CDR3nt: TGTGCCTGGAGTGTCCGGGGGACTACCCCAGATACGCAGTATTTT
d_gene: TRBD1; v_gene: TRBV7-2; abundance: .; j_gene: TRBJ2-3; CDR3aa: CASSFGTADTDTQYF; CDR3nt: TGTGCCAGCAGCTTTGGGACAGCCGACACAGATACGCAGTATTTT
d_gene: TRBD1; v_gene: TRBV7-2; abundance: .; j_gene: TRBJ2-1; CDR3aa: CASSLEILGWTGGEDEQFF; CDR3nt: TGTGCCAGCAGCTTAGAAATTTTAGGATGGACAGGGGGAGAGGATGAGCAGTTCTTC
d_gene: TRBD1; v_gene: TRBV25-1; abundance: .; j_gene: TRBJ2-2; CDR3aa: CASSGVSGTDNTGELFF; CDR3nt: TGTGCCAGCAGTGGGGTATCCGGGACAGACAACACCGGGGAGCTGTTTTTT
d_gene: .; v_gene: TRBV7-9; abundance: few; j_gene: TRBJ2-1; CDR3aa: CASSFGGRHNEQFF; CDR3nt: TGTGCCAGCAGCTTCGGTGGGAGACACAATGAGCAGTTCTTC
d_gene: .; v_gene: TRBV4-2; abundance: once; j_gene: TRBJ1-2; CDR3aa: CASSQDGAAANYGYTF; CDR3nt: TGTGCCAGCAGCCAAGATGGAGCAGCTGCTAACTATGGCTACACCTTC
d_gene: .; v_gene: TRBV19; abundance: .; j_gene: TRBJ1-5; CDR3aa: CASSPPLDSNNQPQHF; CDR3nt: TGTGCCAGTAGTCCCCCTCTCGACAGCAATAATCAGCCCCAGCATTTT
d_gene: TRBD1; v_gene: TRBV5-1; abundance: .; j_gene: TRBJ1-4; CDR3aa: CASSPGQGDEKLFF; CDR3nt: TGCGCCAGCAGCCCGGGACAGGGCGATGAAAAACTGTTTTTT
d_gene: .; v_gene: TRBV7-2; abundance: .; j_gene: TRBJ2-1; CDR3aa: CASSLASPSYNEQFF; CDR3nt: TGTGCCAGCAGCTTGGCTAGCCCCTCCTACAATGAGCAGTTCTTC
d_gene: .; v_gene: TRBV6-5; abundance: few; j_gene: TRBJ1-2; CDR3aa: CASRSQGFGYTF; CDR3nt: TGTGCCAGCAGATCACAGGGTTTCGGCTACACCTTC
d_gene: TRBD2; v_gene: TRBV18; abundance: .; j_gene: TRBJ2-7; CDR3aa: CASSRGELYSYEQYF; CDR3nt: TGTGCCAGCTCCCGGGGGGAGCTATACTCCTACGAGCAGTACTTC
d_gene: .; v_gene: TRBV5-4; abundance: .; j_gene: TRBJ2-1; CDR3aa: CASSLDQGPYNEQFF; CDR3nt: TGTGCCAGCAGCTTGGATCAGGGCCCCTACAATGAGCAGTTCTTC
d_gene: .; v_gene: TRBV7-2; abundance: few; j_gene: TRBJ2-5; CDR3aa: CASSPQETQYF; CDR3nt: TGTGCCAGCAGTCCACAAGAGACCCAGTACTTC
d_gene: TRBD1; v_gene: TRBV5-1; abundance: .; j_gene: TRBJ2-2; CDR3aa: CASSSRTGDTGELFF; CDR3nt: TGCGCCAGCAGCTCAAGGACAGGGGACACCGGGGAGCTGTTTTTT
d_gene: TRBD1; v_gene: TRBV7-7; abundance: .; j_gene: TRBJ2-7; CDR3aa: CASSSGTGVDYEQYF; CDR3nt: TGTGCCAGCAGCTCCGGGACAGGTGTAGACTACGAGCAGTACTTC
d_gene: .; v_gene: TRBV5-1; abundance: .; j_gene: TRBJ1-1; CDR3aa: CASSPGTPGTEAFF; CDR3nt: TGCGCCAGCAGCCCCGGGACACCGGGGACTGAAGCTTTCTTT
d_gene: TRBD1; v_gene: TRBV29-1; abundance: .; j_gene: TRBJ1-1; CDR3aa: CTGGQEVTEAFF; CDR3nt: TGCACCGGGGGACAGGAAGTCACTGAAGCTTTCTTT
d_gene: .; v_gene: TRBV7-2; abundance: .; j_gene: TRBJ1-5; CDR3aa: CASSARPAGNQPQHF; CDR3nt: TGTGCCAGCAGCGCTAGACCGGCTGGCAATCAGCCCCAGCATTTT
d_gene: TRBD1; v_gene: TRBV5-1; abundance: .; j_gene: TRBJ2-2; CDR3aa: CASSIGQGAATGELFF; CDR3nt: TGCGCCAGCAGCATCGGACAGGGGGCGGCCACCGGGGAGCTGTTTTTT
d_gene: .; v_gene: TRBV7-2; abundance: .; j_gene: TRBJ1-4; CDR3aa: CASSRYSWDTLNEKLFF; CDR3nt: TGTGCCAGCAGCCGTTATTCCTGGGACACACTTAATGAAAAACTGTTTTTT
d_gene: TRBD2; v_gene: TRBV28; abundance: .; j_gene: TRBJ2-7; CDR3aa: CASSTSGGFYEQYF; CDR3nt: TGTGCCAGCAGCACTAGCGGGGGATTCTACGAGCAGTACTTC
d_gene: .; v_gene: TRBV5-4; abundance: .; j_gene: TRBJ1-4; CDR3aa: CASSFRGAGEKLFF; CDR3nt: TGTGCCAGCAGCTTTCGGGGGGCCGGGGAAAAACTGTTTTTT
d_gene: TRBD1; v_gene: TRBV6-1; abundance: .; j_gene: TRBJ2-5; CDR3aa: CASSAGTGLGTQYF; CDR3nt: TGTGCCAGCAGTGCGGGGACAGGCCTAGGGACCCAGTACTTC
d_gene: .; v_gene: TRBV9; abundance: once; j_gene: TRBJ2-5; CDR3aa: CASSVAWGAQETQYF; CDR3nt: TGTGCCAGCAGCGTAGCTTGGGGAGCACAAGAGACCCAGTACTTC
d_gene: TRBD1; v_gene: TRBV5-4; abundance: .; j_gene: TRBJ2-5; CDR3aa: CASSLWVGTGIGETQYF; CDR3nt: TGTGCCAGCAGCTTATGGGTCGGGACAGGGATCGGAGAGACCCAGTACTTC
d_gene: .; v_gene: TRBV29-1; abundance: few; j_gene: TRBJ2-1; CDR3aa: CSGGATGSYNEQFF; CDR3nt: TGCAGCGGGGGTGCGACAGGCTCCTACAATGAGCAGTTCTTC
d_gene: .; v_gene: TRBV28; abundance: .; j_gene: TRBJ2-7; CDR3aa: CASKNRGGYEQYF; CDR3nt: TGTGCCAGCAAGAACAGGGGAGGCTACGAGCAGTACTTC
d_gene: .; v_gene: TRBV7-9; abundance: .; j_gene: TRBJ1-4; CDR3aa: CASSLVGSQEKLFF; CDR3nt: TGTGCCAGCAGCTTAGTAGGGAGTCAGGAAAAACTGTTTTTT
d_gene: .; v_gene: TRBV2; abundance: .; j_gene: TRBJ1-4; CDR3aa: CASSPARAGEKLFF; CDR3nt: TGTGCCAGCAGCCCCGCGAGAGCGGGTGAAAAACTGTTTTTT
d_gene: TRBD1; v_gene: TRBV19; abundance: few; j_gene: TRBJ2-1; CDR3aa: CASSIKGAGEQFF; CDR3nt: TGTGCCAGTAGTATCAAGGGGGCAGGTGAGCAGTTCTTC
d_gene: .; v_gene: TRBV7-9; abundance: .; j_gene: TRBJ1-2; CDR3aa: CASSSIVLGYGYTF; CDR3nt: TGTGCCAGCAGCTCTATAGTCCTCGGCTATGGCTACACCTTC
d_gene: TRBD1; v_gene: TRBV7-6; abundance: .; j_gene: TRBJ1-2; CDR3aa: CASSLSGTGLGGYTF; CDR3nt: TGTGCCAGCAGCTTAAGCGGGACAGGGTTGGGTGGCTACACCTTC